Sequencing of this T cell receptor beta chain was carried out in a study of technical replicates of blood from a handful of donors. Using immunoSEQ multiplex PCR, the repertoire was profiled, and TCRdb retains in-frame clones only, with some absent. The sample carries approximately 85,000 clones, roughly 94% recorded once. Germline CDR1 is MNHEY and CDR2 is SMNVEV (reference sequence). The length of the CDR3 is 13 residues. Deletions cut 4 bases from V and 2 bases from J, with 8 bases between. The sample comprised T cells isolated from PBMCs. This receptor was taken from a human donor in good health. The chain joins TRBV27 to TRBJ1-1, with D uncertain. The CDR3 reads CASSSLSNTEAFF. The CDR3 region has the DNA TGTGCCAGCAGTTCTCTTTCTAACACTGAAGCTTTCTTT.